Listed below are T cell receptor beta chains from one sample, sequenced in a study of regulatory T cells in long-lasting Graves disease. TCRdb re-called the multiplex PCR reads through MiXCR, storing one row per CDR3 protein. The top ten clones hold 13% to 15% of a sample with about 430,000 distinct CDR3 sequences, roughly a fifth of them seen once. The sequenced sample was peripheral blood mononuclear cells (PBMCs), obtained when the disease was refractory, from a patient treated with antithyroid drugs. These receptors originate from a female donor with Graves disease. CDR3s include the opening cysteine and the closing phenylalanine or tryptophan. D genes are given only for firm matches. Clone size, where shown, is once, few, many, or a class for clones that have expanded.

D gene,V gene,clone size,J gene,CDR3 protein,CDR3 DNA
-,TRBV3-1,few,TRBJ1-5,CASSQSDNHQPQHF,TGTGCCAGCAGCCAAAGCGACAACCATCAGCCCCAGCATTTT
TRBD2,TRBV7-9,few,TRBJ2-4,CASSPPRLAGLSFAKNIQYF,TGTGCCAGCAGCCCCCCGAGGCTAGCGGGACTTTCTTTCGCCAAAAACATTCAGTACTTC
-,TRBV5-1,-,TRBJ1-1,CASSPGGAGTEAFF,TGCGCCAGCAGCCCCGGGGGGGCGGGGACTGAAGCTTTCTTT
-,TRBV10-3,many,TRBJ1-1,CAISESSVVNTEAFF,TGTGCCATCAGTGAGTCCTCGGTGGTGAACACTGAAGCTTTCTTT
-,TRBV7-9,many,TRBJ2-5,CASSKTRGGETQYF,TGTGCCAGCAGCAAGACTAGGGGGGGAGAGACCCAGTACTTC
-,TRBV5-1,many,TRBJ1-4,CASSFSGTTNEKLFF,TGCGCCAGCAGCTTCTCGGGGACAACTAATGAAAAACTGTTTTTT
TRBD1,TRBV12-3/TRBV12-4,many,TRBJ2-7,CASSLRGLVEQYF,TGTGCCAGCAGTTTAAGGGGGCTGGTTGAGCAGTACTTC
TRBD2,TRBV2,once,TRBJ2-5,CASLRTSGSETQYF,TGTGCCAGCTTGAGGACTAGCGGGAGCGAGACCCAGTACTTC
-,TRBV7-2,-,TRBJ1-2,CASSVGHDFSYTF,TGTGCCAGCAGCGTGGGACATGACTTTAGCTACACCTTC
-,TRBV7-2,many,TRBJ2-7,CASSLGSFSNEQYF,TGTGCCAGCAGCTTAGGCTCTTTTAGCAACGAGCAGTACTTC
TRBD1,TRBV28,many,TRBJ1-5,CASRPTGVNQPQHF,TGTGCCAGCAGACCTACAGGGGTCAATCAGCCCCAGCATTTT
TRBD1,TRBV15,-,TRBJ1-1,CATNRDDRDGTEASF,TGTGCCACCAACAGGGATGACAGGGACGGCACTGAAGCTTCCTTT
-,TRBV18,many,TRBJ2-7,CASSTQTAEQYF,TGTGCCAGCTCAACCCAGACGGCAGAGCAGTACTTC
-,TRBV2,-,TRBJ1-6,CASGGRGSTRDSPLHF,TGTGCCAGCGGCGGGAGGGGCTCTACCCGGGATTCACCCCTCCACTTT
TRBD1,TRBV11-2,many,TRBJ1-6,CASSLWAAGGNPPLHF,TGTGCCAGCAGCTTATGGGCGGCAGGGGGTAATCCACCCCTCCACTTT
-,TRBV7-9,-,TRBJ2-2,CASSGGARTGELFF,TGTGCCAGCAGCGGGGGGGCACGAACCGGGGAGCTGTTTTTT
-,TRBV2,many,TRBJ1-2,CASSGSSDKYGYTF,TGTGCCAGCAGTGGAAGCAGCGACAAATATGGCTACACCTTC
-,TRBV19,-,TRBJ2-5,CASTPAGHETQYF,TGTGCCAGTACCCCTGCAGGGCACGAGACCCAGTACTTC
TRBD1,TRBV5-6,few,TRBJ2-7,CASSFWTGRYEQYF,TGTGCCAGCAGCTTTTGGACAGGGCGCTACGAGCAGTACTTC
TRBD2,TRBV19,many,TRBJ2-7,CASSTGTSGSGVTYEQYF,TGTGCCAGCAGCACCGGGACTAGCGGCAGTGGGGTCACTTACGAGCAGTACTTC
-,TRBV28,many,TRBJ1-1,CASSFLAVAGTEAFF,TGTGCCAGCAGTTTTTTGGCGGTAGCGGGCACTGAAGCTTTCTTT
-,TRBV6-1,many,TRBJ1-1,CASRITRNTEAFF,TGTGCCAGCAGGATAACGAGGAACACTGAAGCTTTCTTT
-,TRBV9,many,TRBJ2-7,CASSPGRNYEQYF,TGTGCCAGCAGCCCCGGTCGCAACTACGAGCAGTACTTC
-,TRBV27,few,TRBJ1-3,CASSSTSGASGNTIYF,TGTGCCAGCAGTTCAACTTCGGGGGCCTCTGGAAACACCATATATTTT
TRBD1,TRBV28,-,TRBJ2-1,CASSPSPGQAHNEQFF,TGTGCCAGCAGTCCCTCCCCGGGACAGGCTCACAATGAGCAGTTCTTC
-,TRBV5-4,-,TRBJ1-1,CASSFAGVDTEAFF,TGTGCCAGCAGCTTCGCAGGGGTGGACACTGAAGCTTTCTTT